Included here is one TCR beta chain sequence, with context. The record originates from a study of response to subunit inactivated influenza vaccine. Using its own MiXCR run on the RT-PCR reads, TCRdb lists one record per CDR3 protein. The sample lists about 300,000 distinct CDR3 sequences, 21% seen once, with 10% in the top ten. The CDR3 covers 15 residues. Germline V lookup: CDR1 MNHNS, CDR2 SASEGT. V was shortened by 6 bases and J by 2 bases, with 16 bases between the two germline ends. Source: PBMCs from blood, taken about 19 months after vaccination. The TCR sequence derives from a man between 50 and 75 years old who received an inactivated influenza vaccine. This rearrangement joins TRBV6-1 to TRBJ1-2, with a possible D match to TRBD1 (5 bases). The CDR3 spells CASRTKEAGNYGYTF. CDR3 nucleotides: TGTGCCAGCAGGACAAAGGAAGCAGGGAACTATGGCTACACCTTC.